This paragraph reports one TCR beta chain. In the PCR, 60 Vbeta and 13 Jbeta primers were used. TCRdb's table, derived via immunoSEQ multiplex PCR, lists solely in-frame clones and lacks some. The top ten hold around 2.5% of the sample, which has roughly 140,000 clones, 82% seen once. The data were taken from a study of cytomegalovirus exposure and HLA in healthy donors. Material for sequencing was PBMCs. This clonotype originated in a male donor in good health and CMV-seronegative.

The CDR3 DNA is TGTGCCAGCCTTCCCCAACACAACAATGAGCAGTTCTTC. Translated, it gives CASLPQHNNEQFF. The chain joins TRBV5-5 to TRBJ2-1, with D hard to call. From germline, CDR1 is SGHKS and CDR2 YYEKEE (reference sequence). CDR3 length: 13 amino acids. V was pared by 7 bases and J by 5 bases, with 13 bases between.